A single sample is the source of the 19 T cell receptor beta chains below, sequenced in a study of regulatory T cells in long-lasting Graves disease. Indicated time point: newly diagnosed GD, antithyroid drugs for less than 3 months. PBMCs provided the RNA from which the TCR library was made. Investigators prepared the TCR beta libraries by applying iRepertoire HTBI primers and Arm-PCR of CDR3 regions. TCRdb re-derived calls from the multiplex PCR reads in MiXCR, one entry per CDR3 protein. The profile shows 350,000 to 500,000 distinct CDR3 sequences, 14% of them singletons. These data were also reused for a study on T cells in Graves' hyperthyroidism and ophthalmopathy.

Sequences were derived from peripheral blood mononuclear cells (PBMCs), sampled at new diagnosis, from a patient treated with antithyroid drugs. The receptors originated from a woman aged 50 to 65 with Graves disease.

This clonotype has at least ten counts. The rearrangement links TRBV2 to TRBJ1-1; D is possibly TRBD1 (5 bases). The CDR3 sequence is 13 residues long. V shed 6 bases and J shed 5 bases, with 13 bases lying between them. The germline V gene has CDR1 SNHLY and CDR2 FYNNEI. The CDR3 DNA is TGTGCCAGCAGGGAGGGGCCTGGGACTGAAGCTTTCTTT. Translating it yields CASREGPGTEAFF.

This sequence joins TRBV20-1 and TRBJ2-4; 11 nucleotides line up with TRBD2. Trimming cost V 2 bases and J 0 bases; bases outside gene matches: 9. This CDR3 has 18 amino acids. The germline CDR1 and CDR2 sequences are DFQATT and SNEGSKA (reference sequence). The CDR3 spells CSARSGLAGSLAKNIQYF. The CDR3 DNA sequence: TGCAGTGCTAGATCCGGACTAGCGGGTTCTCTAGCCAAAAACATTCAGTACTTC.

The chain carries TRBV6-2 or TRBV6-3 and TRBJ2-1, with D possibly being TRBD2 (5 bases). CDR3 length: 13 amino acids. V lost 5 bases, J lost 8 bases, and 13 bases lay in between. Per the germline V gene, CDR1 is MNHEY and CDR2 is SVGEGT. CDR3 nucleotide sequence: TGTGCCAGCAGTCGGACGAGGAGGCATGAGCAGTTCTTC. Translated: CASSRTRRHEQFF.

Ten or more counts support this clonotype. The chain joins TRBV28 to TRBJ2-7; D might be TRBD2 (6 bases). Germline loops: CDR1 MDHEN, CDR2 SYDVKM. Trimming took off 4 bases at V and 1 base at J, with 14 bases between the two ends. There are 15 residues in the CDR3. The CDR3 DNA follows: TGTGCCAGCAGTTCGTCGGGACTTGAATCCTACGAGCAGTACTTC. Residues: CASSSSGLESYEQYF.

This sequence joins TRBV10-1 and TRBJ2-7; 9 nucleotides agree with TRBD2. CDR1 WNHNN and CDR2 SYGVQD come from the germline V gene (reference sequence). This CDR3 has 15 residues. Losses at the gene ends were 2 bases for V and 4 bases for J; bases not matched to a gene: 6. Here the CDR3 DNA reads TGCGCCAGCAGTGAGGAGGCTAGCGGGGTTTACGAGCAGTACTTC. Translation gives CASSEEASGVYEQYF.

In this sample, this clonotype turned up many times. This chain joins TRBV11-2 and TRBJ2-1, with 12 bases that match TRBD2. This CDR3 has 17 amino acids. With 2 bases clipped from V and 9 bases from J, the junction kept 11 bases outside the gene matches. Germline assignment: CDR1 SGHAT and CDR2 FQNNGV. The CDR3 region is CASSLRWTSGIFGEQFF. CDR3 nucleotide sequence: TGTGCCAGCAGCTTACGGTGGACTAGCGGGATATTCGGTGAGCAGTTCTTC.

This clonotype was recorded many times. V and J are TRBV6-1 and TRBJ2-7, with 8 bases lining up with TRBD1. Germline V gives CDR1 MNHNS, CDR2 SASEGT. Trimming at V came to 6 bases and at J to 2 bases, leaving 6 bases not matched to a gene. The CDR3 is 14 amino acids. CDR3 loop: CASRGPDRAYEQYF. In nucleotides, the CDR3 is TGTGCCAGCAGAGGACCGGACAGGGCCTACGAGCAGTACTTC.

At least ten counts were recorded for this clonotype. This chain joins TRBV28 and TRBJ2-7; D is perhaps TRBD1 (5 bases). Germline CDR1 reads MDHEN; CDR2 reads SYDVKM. The CDR3 totals 16 residues. Trimming left V 3 bases short and J 1 base short, with 16 bases between. The CDR3 sequence is CASSFVFTGTSYEQYF. The CDR3 region has the DNA TGTGCCAGCAGTTTTGTTTTCACAGGAACGTCCTACGAGCAGTACTTC.

This sequence joins TRBV6-1 and TRBJ1-5, with 9 bases aligning to TRBD1. This CDR3 has 15 amino acids. Trimming removed 8 bases from V and 5 bases from J; junction bases left unmatched: 10. The germline CDR1 and CDR2 sequences are MNHNS and SASEGT. CDR3 amino acids: CASDLGTGKDQPQHF. The CDR3 DNA sequence: TGTGCCAGCGACCTCGGGACAGGGAAGGATCAGCCCCAGCATTTT.

The chain recombines TRBV20-1 with TRBJ2-1, with D possibly being TRBD2 (6 bases). Trimming stripped 6 bases from V and 4 bases from J, with 13 bases between. The length of the CDR3 is 13 residues. Per the germline V gene, CDR1 is DFQATT and CDR2 is SNEGSKA (reference sequence). CDR3 protein: CSAYSGFYNEQFF. The CDR3 DNA reads TGCAGTGCCTATAGCGGTTTTTACAATGAGCAGTTCTTC.

This clonotype was detected ten times or more. The chain recombines TRBV30 with TRBJ2-1; 7 positions agree with TRBD2. CDR3 length: 12 amino acids. Germline CDR1 reads GTSNPN; CDR2 reads SVGIG (reference sequence). Germline trimming cut 0 bases from V and 12 bases from J; bases unmatched to any gene: 5. DNA of the CDR3: TGTGCCTGGAGTGTATCGCGGGAGCGGCAGTTCTTC. As protein: CAWSVSRERQFF.

This clonotype was observed at least ten times. The chain combines TRBV6-2 or TRBV6-3 with TRBJ2-7, with 9 bases lining up with TRBD2. The junction had 9 bases not matched to a gene; V was cut back by 2 bases and J by 7 bases. CDR3 length equals 15 residues. The germline V gene encodes CDR1 MNHEY and CDR2 SVGEGT. The CDR3 DNA follows: TGTGCCAGCAGTTACGACGGCGGGAGGGCCAGAGAGCAGTACTTC. It specifies CASSYDGGRAREQYF.

This clonotype was counted ten times or more. The junction departs from the called germline gene at one end, perhaps through a read error. The chain employs TRBV5-1 and TRBJ1-5, with 7 bases matching TRBD1. CDR3 length: 15 amino acids. Germline CDR1 and CDR2: SGHRS and YFSETQ. As DNA, the CDR3 is TGTGCCAGCAGTTTAGTGGCAGGGGGGAATCAGCCCCAGCATTTT. Translated, it gives CASSLVAGGNQPQHF.

The rearrangement joins TRBV13 to TRBJ2-5; perhaps TRBD2 as D (7 bases). Trimming shortened V by 0 bases and J by 5 bases, and 16 bases separated the two germline ends. Germline CDR1 and CDR2: PRHDT and FYEKMQ (reference sequence). The CDR3 length is 16 residues. CDR3 region: CASSLGRGALGETQYF. The CDR3 DNA reads as TGTGCCAGCAGCTTAGGCCGGGGGGCCCTCGGGGAGACCCAGTACTTC.

This clonotype was counted a few times. This chain links TRBV5-1 with TRBJ1-2; D possibly corresponds to TRBD1 (5 bases). Per germline, CDR1 SGHRS and CDR2 YFSETQ. The CDR3 has 12 amino acids. V lost 8 bases and J 8 bases, leaving 16 bases between the germline ends. The CDR3 is CASPRGDRGYTF. The CDR3 nucleotides are TGCGCCAGTCCCCGAGGGGATCGGGGCTACACCTTC.

The chain combines TRBV6-1 with TRBJ2-7; maybe TRBD2 (6 bases). The V end was cut by 6 bases, the J end by 4 bases, with 16 bases between. There are 14 residues in the CDR3. Germline V gene lookup returns CDR1 MNHNS and CDR2 SASEGT. CDR3 sequence reads: CASSPPGLAYEQYF. CDR3 DNA sequence: TGTGCCAGCAGCCCGCCGGGACTCGCTTACGAGCAGTACTTC.

This clonotype appeared a few times. The chain couples TRBV12-3 or TRBV12-4 to TRBJ2-5, with a possible D match to TRBD1 (6 bases). The V and J ends lost 3 bases and 5 bases respectively, with 16 bases between them. The CDR3 runs to 15 residues. CDR3 amino acids: CASSFRDTARETQYF. CDR3 coding DNA: TGTGCCAGCAGTTTTCGGGACACCGCGAGGGAGACCCAGTACTTC.

This clonotype was observed many times. V gene TRBV6-2 or TRBV6-3 combines with J gene TRBJ1-5, with D possibly matching TRBD1 (6 bases). CDR1 MNHEY and CDR2 SVGEGT come from the germline V gene. The V end lost 7 bases, the J end lost 6 bases, and 22 bases lay between the germline ends. The CDR3 covers 16 residues. DNA of the CDR3: TGTGCCAGCACCTACTCAGGGGAAAGTGGGGTTCAGCCCCAGCATTTT. Translating it yields CASTYSGESGVQPQHF.

This clonotype has more than one count but fewer than ten. This chain links TRBV19 with TRBJ1-4; D remains ambiguous. The CDR3 loop spans 15 amino acids. Germline values: CDR1 LNHDA, CDR2 SQIVND (reference sequence). Trimming removed 5 bases at V and 0 bases at J, with 10 bases between. The CDR3 bases are TGTGCCAGTAGTGGGATGAATGCAACTAATGAAAAACTGTTTTTT. This gives the protein CASSGMNATNEKLFF.